This TCR beta chain stems from a study of T-cell memory formation after mild COVID-19. This clonotype has ten or more counts. As yet, its antigen is unknown. The study, taken as a whole, reports: Contracting CD4+ clones were located mainly in CM and EM, and CD8+ clones in EMRA.

TCRdb recomputed calls from the 5' RACE reads with MiXCR, one row per CDR3 protein. The table includes roughly 150,000 distinct CDR3 sequences, more than 12% detected once. Germline trimming cut 4 bases from V and 6 bases from J; bases unmatched to any gene: 6. Germline loops: CDR1 SGHVS, CDR2 FQNEAQ. The CDR3 spans 17 residues. This TCR derives from an adult woman who had mild COVID-19 (a few samples of this study predate the infection). Cell type and time point are not known. This chain joins TRBV7-8 and TRBJ2-4; 16 nucleotides agree with TRBD2. The sequenced sample was PBMCs or a T cell subset sorted from them (not recorded which). CDR3 sequence reads: CASSSGTSGGALNIQYF. Written as DNA, the CDR3 is TGTGCCAGCAGCTCCGGGACTAGCGGGGGGGCCCTAAACATTCAGTACTTC.